Presented here are 29 T cell receptor beta chains from one specimen sequenced in a study of graft-versus-host responses after intestinal transplantation. These receptors are not linked to any known antigen. Here immunoSEQ multiplex PCR was the method, and the copy in TCRdb shows in-frame clones only, minus some. The data contain approximately 85,000 clones, about 91% of them singletons. The input for sequencing was unstimulated CD8+ T cells sorted from spleen or lymph node cells, taken before transplant. Receptor source: a human donor who was the organ donor for an intestinal transplant.

This sequence joins TRBV27 and TRBJ2-3, with 9 bases identical to TRBD1. Germline CDR1 reads MNHEY; CDR2 reads SMNVEV (reference sequence). V gave up 0 bases and J gave up 3 bases; unmatched junction bases: 10. The CDR3 is 18 amino acids. CDR3 DNA: TGTGCCAGCAGTTTATCATTAAGGGGGACAGGGACGACAGATACGCAGTATTTT. Its translation: CASSLSLRGTGTTDTQYF.

V is TRBV6-5 and J is TRBJ1-2; unclear D gene. The CDR3 extends over 13 amino acids. CDR1 MNHEY and CDR2 SVGAGI come from the germline V gene. V was pared by 0 bases and J by 8 bases, with 10 bases between. CDR3 in DNA: TGTGCCAGCAGTTACTCGAACGTCTTGGGCTACACCTTC. It encodes CASSYSNVLGYTF.

The chain couples TRBV4-1 to TRBJ2-1, with D uncertain. The CDR3 has 16 residues. Trimming took off 1 base at V and 2 bases at J, with 12 bases between the two ends. Germline V lookup: CDR1 MGHRA, CDR2 YSYEKL. CDR3 DNA sequence: TGCGCCAGCAGCCAAGGCCGTCTAGACGCCTACAATGAGCAGTTCTTC. Translation gives CASSQGRLDAYNEQFF.

This chain connects TRBV5-1 to TRBJ2-5, with TRBD1 matching over 8 bases. Germline lookup yields CDR1 SGHRS and CDR2 YFSETQ. The CDR3 totals 14 residues. J gave up 5 bases and V 2 bases, and 5 bases lay outside the gene matches. The chain's CDR3 is CASSFRHRGETQYF. The CDR3 DNA sequence: TGCGCCAGCAGCTTTAGGCACAGGGGGGAGACCCAGTACTTC.

The chain has TRBV6-5 and TRBJ1-6; D uncertain. This CDR3 contains 15 residues. Germline CDR1 and CDR2: MNHEY and SVGAGI. Trimming cost V 5 bases and J 9 bases, with 17 bases left between them. The CDR3 region is CASSQRGGKGSPLHF. CDR3 nucleotide sequence: TGTGCCAGCAGTCAACGCGGAGGGAAAGGTTCACCCCTCCACTTT.

The rearrangement joins TRBV6-1 to TRBJ1-2; D is unclear. The CDR3 is 14 residues long. Trimming cost V 4 bases and J 4 bases, with 13 bases left between them. Per germline, CDR1 MNHNS and CDR2 SASEGT. In DNA form, the CDR3 reads TGTGCCAGCAGTGGGTCTATACTGGGCTATGGCTACACCTTC. It translates to CASSGSILGYGYTF.

The CDR3 spells CASSWGHWNTEAFF. The CDR3, as DNA: TGTGCCAGTAGTTGGGGCCACTGGAACACTGAAGCTTTCTTT. The chain has TRBV19 and TRBJ1-1, with a possible D match to TRBD1 (5 bases). The CDR3 length is 14 residues. Germline V CDR1 and CDR2: LNHDA, SQIVND (reference sequence). Trimming removed 5 bases at V and 1 base at J, with 11 bases between.

This chain links TRBV20-1 with TRBJ1-1; 8 bases map to TRBD1. The germline CDR1 and CDR2 sequences are DFQATT and SNEGSKA (reference sequence). Trimming at V came to 6 bases and at J to 11 bases, leaving 8 bases not matched to a gene. There are 11 residues in the CDR3. CDR3 coding DNA: TGCAGTGCGCCCGACAGGGGAGAGGCTTTCTTT. This translates into CSAPDRGEAFF.

The chain is built from TRBV11-2 and TRBJ2-5; no firm D call. The end of the DNA aligns better with TRBJ2-7, so the J call may be wrong. There are 15 residues in the CDR3. CDR1 and CDR2 from the germline V gene are SGHAT and FQNNGV. The CDR3 nucleotides are TGTGCCAGCAGCGCCGTTGCGGAGTCCTCCTACGAGCAGTACTTC. Its protein product is CASSAVAESSYEQYF.

V gene TRBV7-8 combines with J gene TRBJ2-3, with D possibly TRBD2 on 5 matching bases. Trimming took off 5 bases at V and 2 bases at J, with 17 bases between the two ends. CDR3 length equals 16 residues. Germline loops: CDR1 SGHVS, CDR2 FQNEAQ. CDR3 protein: CASSGASRVPTDTQYF. The DNA for the CDR3 is TGTGCCAGCAGCGGAGCTTCGAGGGTTCCCACAGATACGCAGTATTTT.

J is TRBJ2-5 and V is TRBV30; TRBD2 agrees at 8 bases. V lost 3 bases, J lost 3 bases, and 3 bases stayed unmatched. The CDR3 is 13 residues long. CDR1 is GTSNPN and CDR2 is SVGIG in the germline V gene (reference sequence). DNA of the CDR3: TGTGCCTGGAGCGGGGGGGCGAAAGAGACCCAGTACTTC. Translated: CAWSGGAKETQYF. Combining the CDR3 with reference TRBV30 and TRBJ2-5 gives the whole variable domain SQTIHQWPATLVQPVGSPLSLECTVEGTSNPNLYWYRQAAGRGLQLLFYSVGIGQISSEVPQNLSASRPQDRQFILSSKKLLLSDSGFYLCAWSGGAKETQYFGPGTRLLVL.

The chain carries TRBV30 and TRBJ1-1; no clear D. The germline V gene has CDR1 GTSNPN and CDR2 SVGIG (reference sequence). The CDR3 consists of 12 residues. V shed 0 bases and J shed 4 bases, with 6 bases lying between them. Here the CDR3 DNA reads TGTGCCTGGAGTGTGTATGGCACTGAAGCTTTCTTT. It specifies CAWSVYGTEAFF.

CDR3 nucleotides: TGTGCCAGCAGTTCAAGTGTCTCTGGAAACACCATATATTTT. It is translated as CASSSSVSGNTIYF. The chain links TRBV6-5 to TRBJ1-3; no reliable D call. V was trimmed by 4 bases and J by 0 bases, leaving 7 bases between them. The CDR3 has 14 residues. The germline V gene encodes CDR1 MNHEY and CDR2 SVGAGI.

The chain combines TRBV7-9 with TRBJ2-1; D ambiguous. V was trimmed by 4 bases and J by 12 bases, leaving 19 bases between them. CDR3 length equals 14 residues. Per the germline V gene, CDR1 is SEHNR and CDR2 is FQNEAQ (reference sequence). The CDR3 bases are TGTGCCAGCAGCTCCCTCCGAGGTGTTGATGGGCAGTTCTTC. It specifies CASSSLRGVDGQFF.

This chain links TRBV9 with TRBJ2-5; D remains unclear. V was clipped by 0 bases and J by 1 base, with 10 bases between them. This CDR3 is built from 15 residues. Germline V CDR1 and CDR2: SGDLS, YYNGEE. The CDR3 bases are TGTGCCAGCAGCGTAGGGAACTACCTCCAAGAGACCCAGTACTTC. Translation gives CASSVGNYLQETQYF.

The chain couples TRBV11-2 to TRBJ2-3; the D is unclear. V dropped 1 base and J dropped 0 bases, with 20 bases sitting between them. CDR3 length equals 19 residues. Germline V lookup: CDR1 SGHAT, CDR2 FQNNGV. The CDR3 reads CASSLAQFLPLPSTDTQYF. CDR3 nucleotides: TGTGCCAGCAGCTTAGCCCAATTTCTTCCCCTTCCTAGCACAGATACGCAGTATTTT.

This rearrangement joins TRBV5-4 to TRBJ1-2, with 7 bases identical to TRBD1. Germline V gene sequence: CDR1 SGHNT, CDR2 YYREEE (reference sequence). The CDR3 loop spans 14 amino acids. V lost 4 bases, J lost 8 bases, and 11 bases stayed unmatched. In DNA form, the CDR3 reads TGTGCCAGCAGCGGCCTAAACAGGGGACTGGGCTACACCTTC. It yields the protein CASSGLNRGLGYTF.

The V and J genes are TRBV19 and TRBJ1-1; no reliable D call. CDR1 and CDR2 from the germline V gene are LNHDA and SQIVND (reference sequence). This CDR3 region has 11 residues. Trimming took 6 bases from V and 4 from J, leaving 6 bases between them. The DNA of the CDR3 is TGTGCCAGTAGATTACCCACTGAAGCTTTCTTT. As protein: CASRLPTEAFF.

The chain is built from TRBV5-5 and TRBJ1-1; D may be TRBD1 (5 bases). Trimming left V 4 bases short and J 6 bases short, with 13 bases between. Germline lookup yields CDR1 SGHKS and CDR2 YYEKEE (reference sequence). The CDR3 totals 13 residues. The CDR3 DNA reads TGTGCCAGCAGCCGGCCGGGGGACCCTGAAGCTTTCTTT. This gives the protein CASSRPGDPEAFF.

V usage is TRBV6-1 and J usage is TRBJ1-2, with a possible D match to TRBD1 (5 bases). V lost 5 bases and J lost 4, with 17 bases in between. The germline V gene encodes CDR1 MNHNS and CDR2 SASEGT. The CDR3 spans 15 residues. CDR3 nucleotide sequence: TGTGCCAGCAGTAGCTCGGGGGGGACCATCTATGGCTACACCTTC. It specifies CASSSSGGTIYGYTF.

The CDR3 DNA follows: TGCAGCGTTGTGGGGTTAGGAGATCTGCGGGACTCCTCCTACGAGCAGTACTTC. Translating gives CSVVGLGDLRDSSYEQYF. The chain employs TRBV29-1 and TRBJ2-7, with D perhaps matching TRBD2 (6 bases). Germline V gives CDR1 SQVTM, CDR2 ANQGSEA. The CDR3 is made up of 18 amino acids. V lost 4 bases and J 0 bases, leaving 25 bases between the germline ends.

The V gene is TRBV7-6, the J gene TRBJ2-7, with 7 bases aligning to TRBD1. Per germline, CDR1 SGHVS and CDR2 FNYEAQ. After removal of 2 bases from V and 3 bases from J, the junction contained 7 bases not matched to a gene. The CDR3 extends over 15 amino acids. The DNA for the CDR3 is TGTGCCAGCAGCTTATCTGCGGCAGGGGGCTACGAGCAGTACTTC. Translating it yields CASSLSAAGGYEQYF. Full variable domain (rest looked up from reference TRBV7-6 and TRBJ2-7): GAGVSQSPRYKVTKRGQDVALRCDPISGHVSLYWYRQALGQGPEFLTYFNYEAQQDKSGLPNDRFSAERPEGSISTLTIQRTEQRDSAMYRCASSLSAAGGYEQYFGPGTRLTVT.

V and J are TRBV11-3 and TRBJ2-3; TRBD2 matches at 7 bases. V shed 4 bases, J shed 0 bases, and the junction held 13 bases outside the gene matches. The CDR3 sequence is 18 residues long. Germline V gives CDR1 SGHNT, CDR2 YENEEA. For the CDR3, the DNA is TGTGCCAGCAGCTCCTTGCCCGGGATTAGCGGGAGCACAGATACGCAGTATTTT. Translated, it gives CASSSLPGISGSTDTQYF.

The chain has TRBV4-1 and TRBJ1-1, with D tentatively TRBD1 (5 bases). The CDR3 loop spans 14 amino acids. V lost 1 base, J lost 3 bases, and 9 bases lay in between. Germline assignment: CDR1 MGHRA and CDR2 YSYEKL. This CDR3 is CASSQAGADTEAFF. CDR3 sequence (DNA): TGCGCCAGCAGCCAAGCTGGGGCGGACACTGAAGCTTTCTTT.

This chain joins TRBV29-1 and TRBJ1-2; 7 positions match TRBD1. The CDR3 consists of 14 residues. Unmatched junction bases numbered 12, after V lost 7 bases and J lost 4 bases. Germline V gene sequence: CDR1 SQVTM, CDR2 ANQGSEA. The CDR3 loop reads CSDITAPGGYGYTF. The CDR3 region has the DNA TGCAGCGACATCACGGCGCCAGGGGGCTATGGCTACACCTTC.

V usage is TRBV19 and J usage is TRBJ1-5; TRBD1 aligns across 7 bases. After removal of 6 bases from V and 6 bases from J, the junction contained 8 bases not matched to a gene. The CDR3 is 14 residues long. CDR1 and CDR2 from the germline V gene are LNHDA and SQIVND (reference sequence). The CDR3 region has the DNA TGTGCCAGTAGGATACAGGGGTCGTCTCAGCCCCAGCATTTT. Amino acid sequence: CASRIQGSSQPQHF.

The V and J genes are TRBV18 and TRBJ1-5; weak D call: TRBD1 (5 bases). Trimming pared 3 bases from V and 3 bases from J, leaving 12 bases between. The germline V gene encodes CDR1 KGHSH and CDR2 LQKENI. The CDR3 extends over 15 amino acids. CDR3 protein: CASSPYDSFNQPQHF. DNA for the CDR3: TGTGCCAGCTCACCTTACGACAGCTTCAATCAGCCCCAGCATTTT.

V is TRBV25-1 and J is TRBJ2-3; possibly TRBD2 for D (6 bases). The CDR3 loop spans 13 amino acids. From germline, CDR1 is MGHDK and CDR2 SYGVNS. Trimming took off 8 bases at V and 6 bases at J, with 15 bases between the two ends. The CDR3 nucleotides are TGTGCCAGCGGAGGGGATTGGGCGGATACGCAGTATTTT. Translating it yields CASGGDWADTQYF.

The chain recombines TRBV10-2 with TRBJ1-1, with a possible D match to TRBD1 (5 bases). V was pared by 6 bases and J by 0 bases, with 11 bases between. Germline V lookup: CDR1 WSHSY, CDR2 SAAADI. The CDR3 is made up of 14 amino acids. This CDR3 is CASSLTVLNTEAFF. CDR3 sequence (DNA): TGCGCCAGCAGCCTGACAGTGCTGAACACTGAAGCTTTCTTT.